A selection of T cell receptor beta chains follows, all from one sample in a study of T cell responses to AZD1222 COVID-19 vaccine. TCRdb's table, derived via immunoSEQ multiplex PCR, lists solely in-frame clones and lacks some. Of about 120,000 clones listed, about 90% are singletons. The input for sequencing was peripheral blood, taken on day 0 of AZD1222 vaccination. These receptors were obtained from an adult in good health. Each CDR3 is given with its conserved first and last residue.

cdr3_aa: CASSYSGTQKRELFF
v_call: TRBV6-5

cdr3_aa: CARTVDSGYEQYF
v_call: TRBV30

cdr3_aa: CASGWLGEQYF
v_call: TRBV2

cdr3_aa: CASSPRVAPNEKLFF
v_call: TRBV18

cdr3_aa: CAISSGGRNAGNTIYF
v_call: TRBV10-3

cdr3_aa: CASSLAGRSGYTF
v_call: TRBV5-1

cdr3_aa: CASSFTGELFF
v_call: TRBV12-3/TRBV12-4

cdr3_aa: CASSYSEKVVYNEQFF
v_call: TRBV6-5

cdr3_aa: CASSPLAGGNNEQFF
v_call: TRBV18

cdr3_aa: CASSPGPRQGAGGTEAFF
v_call: TRBV6-6

cdr3_aa: CASSLTYMNTEAFF
v_call: TRBV5-1

cdr3_aa: CASSLDAGTTLPMYF
v_call: TRBV11-3

cdr3_aa: CASRPRGETGELFF
v_call: TRBV6-6

cdr3_aa: CASTQGGSNSPLHF
v_call: TRBV6-5

cdr3_aa: CASRVGRSTGTNYGYTF
v_call: TRBV2

cdr3_aa: CASSGGTGNQPQHF
v_call: TRBV19

cdr3_aa: CASSAYEKLFF
v_call: TRBV2

cdr3_aa: CATSDPGTSYEQYF
v_call: TRBV24-1

cdr3_aa: CASSFSGTHAYNEQFF
v_call: TRBV11-2

cdr3_aa: CASSLSTGTGAYEQYF
v_call: TRBV7-2

cdr3_aa: CAWSEQENTEAFF
v_call: TRBV30

cdr3_aa: CASRTARGNQPQHF
v_call: TRBV6-5

cdr3_aa: CASSLSDRGRETQYF
v_call: TRBV5-4

cdr3_aa: CASSVGPQLGEQFF
v_call: TRBV9

cdr3_aa: CASSPPWNTEAFF
v_call: TRBV18

cdr3_aa: CASSSDRGSYNEQFF
v_call: TRBV19

cdr3_aa: CASSEAIQFGGDYTF
v_call: TRBV6-1

cdr3_aa: CASSLAGGPSGFF
v_call: TRBV7-2

cdr3_aa: CSAQGTARGDPGYTF
v_call: TRBV29-1

cdr3_aa: CASSLAVGNNGDSPLHF
v_call: TRBV5-1

cdr3_aa: CASSLPGLASTDTQYF
v_call: TRBV5-1

cdr3_aa: CASSLGGQGSGNTIYF
v_call: TRBV13

cdr3_aa: CASSLLREGPGEQYF
v_call: TRBV13